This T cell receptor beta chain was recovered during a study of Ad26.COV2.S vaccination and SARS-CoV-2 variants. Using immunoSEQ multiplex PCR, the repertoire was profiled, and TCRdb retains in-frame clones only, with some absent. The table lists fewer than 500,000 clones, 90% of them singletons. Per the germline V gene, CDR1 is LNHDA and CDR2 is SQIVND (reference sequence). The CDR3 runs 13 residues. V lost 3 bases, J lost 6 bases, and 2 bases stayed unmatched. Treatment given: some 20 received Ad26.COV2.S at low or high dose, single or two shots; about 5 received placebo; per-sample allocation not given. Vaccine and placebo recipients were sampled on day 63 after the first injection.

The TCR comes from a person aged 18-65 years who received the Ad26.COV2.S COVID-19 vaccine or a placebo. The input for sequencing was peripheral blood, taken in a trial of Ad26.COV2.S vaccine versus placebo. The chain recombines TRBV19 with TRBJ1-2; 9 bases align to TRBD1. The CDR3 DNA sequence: TGTGCCAGTAGTATCCGACAGGGGGATGGCTACACCTTC. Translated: CASSIRQGDGYTF.